This is a list of T cell receptor beta chains from one sample in a study of blood T cells in healthy people across ages. One entry per CDR3 protein, called by TCRdb with MiXCR from the 5' RACE reads. The sample lists about 1.5 million distinct CDR3 sequences, under 55% occurring once. Material for sequencing was blood. The source of these receptors is a woman aged 18-35 years in good health. Both conserved end residues are part of each CDR3. Each record gives: J gene, D gene, clone size, V gene, CDR3 DNA, CDR3 protein. A D gene is named only where the DNA matches it firmly. Size is stated for part of the rows, as once, few or many counts, or as a class when the clone is expanded.

j_gene: TRBJ2-2
d_gene: TRBD1
abundance: NA
v_gene: TRBV7-2
CDR3nt: TGTGCCAGCAGCGGCGGGACAGGGTATCCATGGGGCACCGGGGAGCTGTTTTTT
CDR3aa: CASSGGTGYPWGTGELFF

j_gene: TRBJ2-1
d_gene: NA
abundance: NA
v_gene: TRBV9
CDR3nt: TGTGCCAGCAGCGTAGGGTGGGCCTACAATGAGCAGTTCTTC
CDR3aa: CASSVGWAYNEQFF

j_gene: TRBJ1-5
d_gene: NA
abundance: NA
v_gene: TRBV12-3/TRBV12-4
CDR3nt: TGTGCCAGCAACACAGGAGACTATCAGCCCCAGCATTTT
CDR3aa: CASNTGDYQPQHF

j_gene: TRBJ2-3
d_gene: NA
abundance: few
v_gene: TRBV20-1
CDR3nt: TGCAGTGTAACCCCTACAAAGGCAGATACGCAGTATTTT
CDR3aa: CSVTPTKADTQYF

j_gene: TRBJ2-7
d_gene: NA
abundance: NA
v_gene: TRBV7-3
CDR3nt: TGTGCCAGCAGTACCTCGGGGCTGGACTCCGAGCAGTACTTC
CDR3aa: CASSTSGLDSEQYF

j_gene: TRBJ2-1
d_gene: TRBD2
abundance: few
v_gene: TRBV20-1
CDR3nt: TGCAGTGCTAGCGGGACTAGCAAGCATGAGCAGTTCTTC
CDR3aa: CSASGTSKHEQFF

j_gene: TRBJ2-5
d_gene: NA
abundance: NA
v_gene: TRBV20-1
CDR3nt: TGCAGTGCTTGGACCCGGGGCCAAGAGACCCAGTACTTC
CDR3aa: CSAWTRGQETQYF

j_gene: TRBJ2-7
d_gene: TRBD2
abundance: NA
v_gene: TRBV7-2
CDR3nt: TGTGCCCGCAGCTTATTATCTAGCGGGACAATTACCTTCTACGAGCAGTACTTC
CDR3aa: CARSLLSSGTITFYEQYF

j_gene: TRBJ1-5
d_gene: NA
abundance: NA
v_gene: TRBV11-2
CDR3nt: TGTGCCAGCAGCTTGGAAGGGTTTGGTCAGCCCCAGCATTTT
CDR3aa: CASSLEGFGQPQHF

j_gene: TRBJ2-1
d_gene: TRBD1
abundance: NA
v_gene: TRBV11-2
CDR3nt: TGTGCCAGCAGGACTTGGACAGGCAATGAGCAGTTCTTC
CDR3aa: CASRTWTGNEQFF

j_gene: TRBJ2-3
d_gene: NA
abundance: few
v_gene: TRBV6-6
CDR3nt: TGTGCCAGCAGTCCCCAGGCGGATACGCAGTATTTT
CDR3aa: CASSPQADTQYF

j_gene: TRBJ1-2
d_gene: TRBD1
abundance: NA
v_gene: TRBV7-3
CDR3nt: TGTGCCAGCAGCTTACTTGGACAGGGGGCTGGCTACACCTTC
CDR3aa: CASSLLGQGAGYTF

j_gene: TRBJ2-3
d_gene: TRBD2
abundance: NA
v_gene: TRBV29-1
CDR3nt: TGCAGCGCCACTCCTAGCGGGGGCGCCTCCCGGACAGATACGCAGTATTTT
CDR3aa: CSATPSGGASRTDTQYF

j_gene: TRBJ2-7
d_gene: TRBD2
abundance: NA
v_gene: TRBV6-5
CDR3nt: TGTGCCAGCAGGCCCGCGGCGTTTCGGGGGGATTCCGAGCAGTACTTC
CDR3aa: CASRPAAFRGDSEQYF

j_gene: TRBJ1-4
d_gene: TRBD1
abundance: NA
v_gene: TRBV20-1
CDR3nt: TGCAGTGCTCCCGGGACAGCAAATGAAAAACTGTTTTTT
CDR3aa: CSAPGTANEKLFF